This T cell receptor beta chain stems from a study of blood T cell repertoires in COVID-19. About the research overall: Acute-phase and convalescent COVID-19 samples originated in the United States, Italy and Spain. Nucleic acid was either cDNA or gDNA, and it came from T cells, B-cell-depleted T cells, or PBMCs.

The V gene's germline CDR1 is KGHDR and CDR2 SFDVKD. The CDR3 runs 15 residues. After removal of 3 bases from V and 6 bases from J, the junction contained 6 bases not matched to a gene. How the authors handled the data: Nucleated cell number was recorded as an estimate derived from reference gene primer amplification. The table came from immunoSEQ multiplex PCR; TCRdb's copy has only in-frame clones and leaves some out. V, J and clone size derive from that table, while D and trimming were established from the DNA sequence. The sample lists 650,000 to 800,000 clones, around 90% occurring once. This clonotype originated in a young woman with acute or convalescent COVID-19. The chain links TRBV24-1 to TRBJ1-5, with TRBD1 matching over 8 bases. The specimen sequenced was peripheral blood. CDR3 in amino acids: CATSDGTGFCQPQHF. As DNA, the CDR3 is TGTGCCACCAGTGATGGGACAGGTTTTTGTCAGCCCCAGCATTTT.